This TCR beta chain was captured by sequencing in a study of cytomegalovirus exposure and HLA in healthy donors (dated by TCRdb to the late 2010s). Background on the whole study: The 666 repertoires of the first cohort and the 95 to 150 validation repertoires were produced on the same platform, according to a later analysis. The aim of the study was to test whether cataloging public T cell receptors could identify signatures of past pathogen exposure. Besides the first cohort of approximately 710 subjects, a separate validation cohort made up of 120 different subjects was used. The study combined high-throughput TCR immunosequencing, statistical association of individual TCRs with disease status, and machine learning to predict cytomegalovirus infection status.

This clone was detected only once. Which antigen it targets is not known. The sample holds no much larger clone one base away, and base qualities are not on file. Donors formed part of the validation cohort, which comprised some 120 subjects and was distinct from the first cohort of some 700 subjects. The study at large found these results: Cytomegalovirus status was reported to be diagnosed by the classifier with high specificity and sensitivity in both the original and validation cohorts. The validation cohort had no HLA typing available for a later analysis, so co-occurrence within that cohort was assessed over all 130 or so repertoires. The authors suggested that the approach could potentially be extended to other disease states and immunological phenotypes. A later analysis found that TCRs clustered in the first cohort also tended to co-occur in the 95 to 150 validation repertoires, with more than 90% of cluster scores above 0. Most TCR sequences were observed very rarely across donors, whereas some public TCRs were present in many individuals. A few of the identified cytomegalovirus-associated TCR beta chains were confirmed in vitro to be specific for cytomegalovirus antigens. The study listed 150 to 200 TCR beta chains as associated with cytomegalovirus.

The receptor library was made with the immunoSEQ multiplex PCR assay. Per the original workflow: To diagnose cytomegalovirus status from the catalog of TCR beta chain sequences, a statistical classification framework was built. In TCRdb, the immuneACCESS table is reduced to in-frame sequences with V and J assigned. These tables do not hold every clone; where another copy was compared, an unresolved V gene accounts for under half, and the others remain unexplained. V and J calls and clone size follow that table, whereas D and trimming were derived from the DNA. Recorded for this sample are 200,000 to 300,000 clones; 90% of them occurred a single time. The ten largest make up 2.5% to 3.5% of the sample. V is pared back by 0 bases and J by 8 bases, with 15 bases lying between the germline termini. CDR1 and CDR2 (SGHRS, YFSETQ) derive from the germline V gene. CDR3 length: 15 amino acids, cysteine to phenylalanine. The read is trimmed to its CDR3 DNA, 45 bases read in frame from base 1.

The clonotype was recovered from a woman in her 30s in good health and CMV-seronegative. The chain is made from TRBV5-1 and TRBJ1-3; possibly the D gene is TRBD1, per 6 matching bases. The source material was PBMCs. The CDR3: CASSLGQGRKDTIYF. In nucleotide form, the sequence is TGCGCCAGCAGCTTGGGCCAGGGGCGAAAAGACACCATATATTTT.